This T cell receptor beta chain emerged from a study of T-cell reconstitution after alpha-beta-depleted transplantation in children. Notes on the study in general: T-cell counts and diversity were attributed mostly to newly produced T cells one year after transplant. Several hundred graft clones that had expanded were reportedly the source of alpha-beta T cells about two months after transplant.

Unique molecular identifiers were incorporated into the prepared TCRbeta library. Via MiXCR, TCRdb re-called the PCR reads, giving one row per CDR3 protein. The table shows hundreds of thousands of distinct CDR3 sequences, with roughly 24% occurring only once. A note on this clonotype: The target antigen is unknown.

The CDR3 is made up of 14 amino acids. Trimming cost V 8 bases and J 0 bases, with 13 bases left between them. Germline V gene lookup returns CDR1 SNHLY and CDR2 FYNNEI. The chain uses TRBV2 and TRBJ1-2; D remains ambiguous. This receptor was taken from a boy less than two years old who had a stem cell transplant for acute myeloid leukemia, so the T cells may come from the graft donor. Sample: PBMCs, mostly from graft donor cells, taken 360 days after TCRalphabeta/CD19-depleted stem cell transplant. CDR3 nucleotides: TGTGCCAGCGGCAAACAGATTGCTAACTATGGCTACACCTTC. Translating gives CASGKQIANYGYTF.